This passage covers 14 T cell receptor beta chains from one sample sequenced in a study of OX40 agonist ivuxolimab in advanced cancers. The method was the immunoSEQ multiplex PCR assay. The immuneACCESS repertoire file appears here via TCRdb, limited to in-frame rearrangements. These files lack a portion of the clones; in checked studies, under half of the deficit traces to unresolved V genes, and the cause of the others is not known. For this sample there are about 58,000 clones; 90% to 95% appear just once. The ten top clones hold roughly 3.8% of the sample. The sample consisted of CD4+ or CD8+ T cells sorted from blood, taken in a trial of the OX40 agonist ivuxolimab. These receptors came from an adult with an advanced solid tumor such as melanoma, head and neck, liver or kidney cancer.

This clone was observed once. The V and J genes are TRBV4-2 and TRBJ2-7; D possibly matches TRBD1 or TRBD2 (5 bases each). Trimming stripped 0 bases from V and 5 bases from J, with 17 bases between. The CDR3 runs to 16 residues. Germline assignment: CDR1 LGHNA and CDR2 YNFKEQ. The CDR3 is CASSQDPWGTENEQYF. The DNA for the CDR3 is TGTGCCAGCAGCCAAGATCCCTGGGGGACGGAAAACGAGCAGTACTTC.

The genes are TRBV28 and TRBJ2-7; TRBD1 matches at 7 bases. Germline CDR1 MDHEN, CDR2 SYDVKM. This CDR3 spans 13 amino acids. V lost 8 bases, J lost 2 bases, and 6 bases stayed unmatched. DNA of the CDR3: TGTGCCAGCCTTGACAGGGTGGCCTACGAGCAGTACTTC. Translating it yields CASLDRVAYEQYF. Variable domain in full (rest from reference TRBV28 and TRBJ2-7): DVKVTQSSRYLVKRTGEKVFLECVQDMDHENMFWYRQDPGLGLRLIYFSYDVKMKEKGDIPEGYSVSREKKERFSLILESASTNQTSMYLCASLDRVAYEQYFGPGTRLTVT.

This rearrangement joins TRBV6-6 to TRBJ2-5; no clear D. This CDR3 has 13 residues. The germline V gene has CDR1 MNHNY and CDR2 SVGAGI (reference sequence). Trimming shortened V by 2 bases and J by 5 bases, and 9 bases separated the two germline ends. The CDR3 DNA sequence: TGTGCCAGCAGTTACGCAGGCGAGGAGACCCAGTACTTC. This encodes CASSYAGEETQYF.

The gene calls are TRBV28 and TRBJ1-4, with D uncertain. Trimming cost V 5 bases and J 5 bases, with 15 bases left between them. The germline V gene has CDR1 MDHEN and CDR2 SYDVKM. CDR3 length equals 15 residues. The CDR3 DNA is TGTGCCAGCAGTCTAGCCCAACAGCCCAATGAAAAACTGTTTTTT. Protein sequence: CASSLAQQPNEKLFF.

The count of this clone is one. This chain uses TRBV19 with TRBJ2-7, with 8 bases aligning to TRBD2. The V segment lost 3 bases and the J segment 2 bases; nucleotides outside the gene matches: 3. Germline V gene data show CDR1 as LNHDA and CDR2 as SQIVND (reference sequence). This CDR3 has 14 amino acids. The CDR3 reads CASSITSGAYEQYF. As DNA, the CDR3 is TGTGCCAGTAGTATTACTAGCGGTGCCTACGAGCAGTACTTC. Full variable domain (remainder filled in from reference TRBV19 and TRBJ2-7): DGGITQSPKYLFRKEGQNVTLSCEQNLNHDAMYWYRQDPGQGLRLIYYSQIVNDFQKGDIAEGYSVSREKKESFPLTVTSAQKNPTAFYLCASSITSGAYEQYFGPGTRLTVT.

V and J are TRBV4-1 and TRBJ2-3, with 8 bases fitting TRBD1. With 0 bases clipped from V and 4 bases from J, the junction kept 3 bases outside the gene matches. Germline CDR1 MGHRA, CDR2 YSYEKL. CDR3 length: 15 amino acids. The CDR3 region has the DNA TGCGCCAGCAGCCAAGAACACAGGGGGGCAGATACGCAGTATTTT. It specifies CASSQEHRGADTQYF.

In DNA form, the CDR3 reads TGTGCCAGCAGTTATCCCGGAGCCAACACAGATACGCAGTATTTT. Translated: CASSYPGANTDTQYF. The gene calls are TRBV6-6 and TRBJ2-3; D uncertain. Germline values: CDR1 MNHNY, CDR2 SVGAGI (reference sequence). Trimming left V 3 bases short and J 2 bases short, with 12 bases between. The CDR3 length is 15 residues.

With respect to this clone: The missing conserved phenylalanine or tryptophan at the end of this CDR3 makes a read error likely. The DNA is left out, because the CDR3 cannot be placed on it with certainty; the CDR3 is given as TCRdb lists it. V gene TRBV5-6 combines with J gene TRBJ1-2. The CDR3 is 12 amino acids in total, end residues counted. Germline CDR1 and CDR2: SGHDT and YYEEEE. The CDR3 sequence: CASSLTGEVLSL.

The chain has TRBV4-2 and TRBJ2-7; D is perhaps TRBD2 (6 bases). Germline CDR1 is LGHNA and CDR2 is YNFKEQ. There are 14 residues in the CDR3. Trimming took off 2 bases at V and 5 bases at J, with 13 bases between the two ends. The CDR3, as DNA: TGTGCCAGCAGCCAATCGGGAGTTGGGAACGAGCAGTACTTC. It yields the protein CASSQSGVGNEQYF.

The chain employs TRBV4-1 and TRBJ2-1; D might be TRBD2 (6 bases). V lost 1 base, J lost 4 bases, and 11 bases lay in between. CDR1 is MGHRA, CDR2 YSYEKL, per germline. The CDR3 runs 15 residues. The CDR3 DNA reads TGCGCCAGCAGCCAAGGACTAGGGGATTACAATGAGCAGTTCTTC. Amino acids: CASSQGLGDYNEQFF.

This chain connects TRBV6-1 to TRBJ1-1; 7 bases are a match to TRBD1. The CDR3 is 16 amino acids. The junction had 7 bases not matched to a gene; V was cut back by 2 bases and J by 1 base. Germline V lookup: CDR1 MNHNS, CDR2 SASEGT. CDR3 sequence reads: CASSEWGQTTNTEAFF. CDR3 bases: TGTGCCAGCAGTGAATGGGGACAGACGACGAACACTGAAGCTTTCTTT.

The chain joins TRBV4-3 to TRBJ2-7; 7 positions agree with TRBD2. CDR1 and CDR2 (germline): LGHNA, YSLEER. The CDR3 extends over 15 amino acids. The V gene end was trimmed by 0 bases and the J gene end by 3 bases; junction bases not matched to a gene: 5. The CDR3, as DNA: TGCGCCAGCAGCCAAGATATGGTAGCGGGCTACGAGCAGTACTTC. Its translation is CASSQDMVAGYEQYF.

The gene calls are TRBV6-1 and TRBJ2-1; 8 positions match TRBD1. This CDR3 is 13 amino acids long. V lost 8 bases to trimming and J lost 6 bases; unmatched junction nucleotides: 6. The germline V gene has CDR1 MNHNS and CDR2 SASEGT. The DNA for the CDR3 is TGTGCCAGCCAGGACAGGGTACGCAATGAGCAGTTCTTC. Protein sequence: CASQDRVRNEQFF.

The chain employs TRBV28 and TRBJ2-1; TRBD1 might be the D (5 bases). V lost 8 bases to trimming and J lost 4 bases, with 18 bases between them. The germline gives CDR1 MDHEN, CDR2 SYDVKM. The CDR3 extends over 15 amino acids. The CDR3 loop is CASSVYQGPYNEQFF. CDR3 in DNA: TGTGCCAGCTCGGTATATCAGGGTCCTTACAATGAGCAGTTCTTC. Using reference TRBV28 and TRBJ2-1 for the parts outside the CDR3, the full variable domain is DVKVTQSSRYLVKRTGEKVFLECVQDMDHENMFWYRQDPGLGLRLIYFSYDVKMKEKGDIPEGYSVSREKKERFSLILESASTNQTSMYLCASSVYQGPYNEQFFGPGTRLTVL.